This TCR beta chain was captured in a study of vaccination effects on CD4 cells after COVID-19 (dated by TCRdb to the early 2020s). At the level of the whole study: The ViraFEST assay stimulated PBMC with viral peptide pools and then used TCR sequencing to identify antigen-specific CD4+ T cell clonotypes by expansion. Participants received two doses of either the BNT162b2 or the mRNA-1273 mRNA SARS-CoV-2 vaccine. Pre-vaccine samples were collected from a couple of convalescent patients 16 days and one week before the first dose, corresponding to 142 and 148 days after COVID-19 diagnosis. A few million PBMC per well were cultured with approximately 10 ug/ml peptides in IMDM containing roughly 5% human AB serum, about 10 IU/ml IL-2 and gentamicin. The study compared SARS-CoV-2 spike-specific CD4+ TCR repertoires before and after mRNA vaccination in COVID-19 convalescent patients and infection-naive vaccine recipients. The full study included 10 to 11 COVID-19 convalescent patients and several SARS-CoV-2-naive healthy vaccine recipients. The Oncomine TCR Beta short-read assay on an Illumina iSeq 100 was used to sequence cultures from other donors in the study. Here is what the overall study found, with its caveats: Only a small number of convalescent patients were included, and no early post-infection timepoints were available, which limited the study. In convalescent patients, the post-vaccine spike-reactive repertoire was composed mainly of new vaccine-induced clones that were largely distinct from infection-induced clones. Both infection-induced and vaccine-induced clones contracted markedly at late post-vaccination timepoints, which is consistent with waning T cell responses.

Libraries were constructed by the immunoSEQ multiplex PCR assay. DNA from the cultured and isolated CD4+ T cells underwent TCR beta CDR3 sequencing. As for the original processing: Non-productive TCR sequences were removed and reads were trimmed to the CDR3 region, keeping CDR3s of at least 7 amino acids. Antigen-specific clonotypes were identified using the MANAFEST web app by comparison of expansion in peptide wells against reference cultures. For clones to be considered positive, expansion at FDR<0.05 versus reference and all other wells, an odds ratio above 5, and a frequency above 0.1% in two replicate wells were required. A clonotype was called cross-reactive if it was significantly expanded both in SARS-CoV-2 spike wells and in at least one common cold coronavirus spike condition. CDR3 similarity was assessed by Levenshtein distance using the stringdist R package, and unrooted trees were constructed with ape in R 3.6.1. TCRdb's version of the immuneACCESS table is confined to in-frame rearrangements and falls short of the full clone set. An unresolved V gene accounts for under half of the shortfall where checked; the remainder is of unknown origin. From that table come the V and J calls and clone size; the DNA was used to work out D and trimming. The sample table shows under 50,000 clones, and roughly four fifths are seen once. Roughly 8.7% of the sample is held by the ten biggest clonotypes.

CDR1 and CDR2 (SGHTA, FQGTGA) derive from the germline V gene. The CDR3 covers 14 residues, taking in both the cysteine and the phenylalanine. The CDR3 DNA has 42 bases and is translated from base 1. At the junction V is shortened by 5 bases and J by 2 bases, with 13 bases in between. After 10 to 11 days of culture, CD4+ T cells were isolated with the EasySep CD4+ T cell isolation kit. PCR-confirmed SARS-CoV-2 infection had occurred in convalescent patients between March and December 2020, before the Alpha, Beta and Delta variants emerged in the United States. On days 3 and 7, half of the culture medium was replaced with fresh IL-2-containing medium. Each peptide stimulation condition was cultured in triplicate wells unless otherwise noted. PBMC were separated from whole blood using Ficoll-Paque Plus gradient centrifugation and were then either cryopreserved at -140C or used fresh. The QIAamp micro DNA kit was used to extract genomic DNA from the cultured CD4+ T cells.

With regard to this clone: Its antigen target is currently unknown. One base away there is no much larger clone; base qualities are not given.

This sequence originates from a human donor who had a prior SARS-CoV-2 infection. The sequence is built from TRBV7-3 and TRBJ2-7; TRBD2 is possibly the D segment (6 matching bases). The specimen comprised CD4+ T cells from PBMCs cultured without peptide, sampled before COVID-19 vaccination. This receptor carries the CDR3 CASSPGTAPYEQYF. The nucleotide sequence is given as TGTGCCAGCAGCCCCGGGACTGCTCCCTACGAGCAGTACTTC.